These 18 T cell receptor beta chains came from one sample sequenced in a study of CDR3 diversity in severe acne. TCRdb passed the PCR reads through MiXCR, listing each CDR3 protein once. Found here are tens of thousands of distinct CDR3 sequences, 45% to 55% of them singletons; the top ten hold 13% to 15%. Sequenced input: blood. Receptor source: a male donor in good health, without acne.

This chain connects TRBV29-1 to TRBJ1-2, with D unclear. The germline V gene encodes CDR1 SQVTM and CDR2 ANQGSEA. V was trimmed by 2 bases and J by 0 bases, leaving 10 bases between them. The CDR3 runs 14 residues. In nucleotides, the CDR3 is TGCAGCGTTGAAAGTCCCTCAGCTAACTATGGCTACACCTTC. It encodes CSVESPSANYGYTF.

Comments on this clonotype: The limits of the CDR3 on the DNA are not certain, so only TCRdb's listed CDR3 is given. V usage is TRBV6-1 and J usage is TRBJ1-1; the table's D call TRBD1 went unverified against the DNA. Germline loops: CDR1 MNHNS, CDR2 SASEGT. From its first to its last residue, the CDR3 has 17 amino acids. The CDR3 spells CATPRAVLRARDTETFF.

This clonotype was detected once. V gene TRBV7-9 combines with J gene TRBJ1-4; a possible D gene is TRBD1 (6 bases). Per germline, CDR1 SEHNR and CDR2 FQNEAQ (reference sequence). Trimming cost V 7 bases and J 4 bases, with 19 bases left between them. This CDR3 has 16 residues. The CDR3 loop is CASTKGGVSYNEKLFF. Here the CDR3 DNA reads TGTGCCAGCACCAAGGGGGGGGTTTCGTATAATGAAAAACTGTTTTTT.

A word on this clonotype: The junction departs from germline at one end; a sequencing error may be responsible. V and J are TRBV7-8 and TRBJ2-7, with TRBD2 identical over 13 bases. CDR3 size: 17 residues. Per germline, CDR1 SGHVS and CDR2 FQNEAQ. As DNA, the CDR3 is TGTGCTAGCAGCACACACGGGACTAGCGGGATCAATCTCGGGGAGTACTTC. Translated, it gives CASSTHGTSGINLGEYF.

This clonotype was seen just once. V and J are TRBV25-1 and TRBJ1-2, with TRBD1 identical over 8 bases. V was pared by 5 bases and J by 7 bases, with 6 bases of the junction left unmatched. The CDR3 runs 13 residues. Germline V CDR1 and CDR2: MGHDK, SYGVNS. The CDR3 DNA follows: TGTGCCAGCAGTCCAGGGGGCGCCTTTGGCTACACCTTC. Protein: CASSPGGAFGYTF.

There are many counts of this clonotype. V is TRBV6-6 and J is TRBJ2-7, with a weak D call TRBD1 (6 bases). V lost 2 bases, J lost 4 bases, and 9 bases lay in between. Germline assignment: CDR1 MNHNY and CDR2 SVGAGI (reference sequence). The CDR3 has 13 residues. The CDR3 nucleotides are TGTGCCAGCAGTTACCCAGGACAGTACGAGCAGTACTTC. Its protein is CASSYPGQYEQYF.

There are many counts of this clonotype. J is TRBJ2-4 and V is TRBV7-9; tentatively, D is TRBD1 or TRBD2 (6 bases each). V lost 1 base and J lost 4, with 20 bases in between. Looked up from germline, CDR1 is SEHNR and CDR2 is FQNEAQ (reference sequence). The CDR3 runs 18 residues. CDR3 in DNA: TGTGCCAGCAGCTTAGGGCGGACAGCCTTGGAGGGAAAAAACATTCAGTACTTC. Residues: CASSLGRTALEGKNIQYF.

At least ten counts were recorded for this clonotype. The chain employs TRBV5-1 and TRBJ2-3; D remains ambiguous. V dropped 4 bases and J dropped 4 bases, with 13 bases sitting between them. CDR3 length: 14 amino acids. Germline V gene data show CDR1 as SGHRS and CDR2 as YFSETQ. CDR3 loop: CASSETAASDTQYF. CDR3 DNA sequence: TGCGCCAGCAGCGAGACGGCGGCGTCAGATACGCAGTATTTT.

The chain joins TRBV24-1 to TRBJ2-7; D possibly corresponds to TRBD2 (5 bases). Trimming removed 12 bases at V and 3 bases at J, with 20 bases between. The CDR3 runs 14 residues. The germline gives CDR1 KGHDR, CDR2 SFDVKD. CDR3 nucleotide sequence: TGTGCCGGCACGGGGTCCTTAACGTGCTACGAGCAGTACTTC. This gives the protein CAGTGSLTCYEQYF.

In its sample, this clonotype was seen many times. The V call is TRBV19, the J call TRBJ2-3; D tentatively reads TRBD1 or TRBD2 (7 bases each). Germline V gives CDR1 LNHDA, CDR2 SQIVND (reference sequence). The CDR3 has 17 amino acids. Trimming took off 6 bases at V and 5 bases at J, with 24 bases between the two ends. The CDR3 sequence is CASRRIGQGGRIDTQYF. The CDR3 nucleotides are TGTGCCAGTAGACGAATTGGGCAGGGGGGGAGGATAGATACGCAGTATTTT. The complete variable domain, with remaining parts taken from reference TRBV19 and TRBJ2-3, reads DGGITQSPKYLFRKEGQNVTLSCEQNLNHDAMYWYRQDPGQGLRLIYYSQIVNDFQKGDIAEGYSVSREKKESFPLTVTSAQKNPTAFYLCASRRIGQGGRIDTQYFGPGTRLTVL.

This clonotype has ten or more counts. CDR3 sequence: CSVQGNTGELFF. DNA of the CDR3: TGCAGCGTTCAGGGGAACACCGGGGAGCTGTTTTTT. The chain joins TRBV29-1 to TRBJ2-2; possibly TRBD1 for D (5 bases). The CDR3 loop spans 12 amino acids. Germline CDR1 SQVTM, CDR2 ANQGSEA. V was pared by 5 bases and J by 1 base, with 5 bases between.

This clonotype was counted a few times. The rearrangement joins TRBV20-1 to TRBJ2-5; D possibly corresponds to TRBD1 (5 bases). Germline V gene data show CDR1 as DFQATT and CDR2 as SNEGSKA (reference sequence). Trimming took 1 base from V and 3 from J, leaving 9 bases between them. The CDR3 consists of 13 residues. CDR3 in amino acids: CSARGRREETQYF. CDR3 nucleotides: TGCAGTGCTAGAGGGCGCAGGGAAGAGACCCAGTACTTC.

Concerning this clonotype: Its ends do not fully match the called genes, so a read error is possible. J is TRBJ1-4 and V is TRBV11-2; no clear D gene. CDR1 is SGHAT and CDR2 is FQNNGV in the germline V gene. The CDR3 is 15 residues long. The CDR3 nucleotides read TGTGCCAGCAGCTTAATCAACCGAAAGAATGAAAGACTGTTTTTT. Protein product: CASSLINRKNERLFF.

The V call is TRBV29-1, the J call TRBJ2-7; TRBD1 matches 9 bases. This CDR3 is 11 amino acids long. CDR1 and CDR2 (germline): SQVTM, ANQGSEA. Trimming at V came to 7 bases and at J to 6 bases, leaving 4 bases not matched to a gene. CDR3 coding DNA: TGCAGCGCTGGGACAGGGTTCGAGCAGTACTTC. Its protein product is CSAGTGFEQYF.

A few counts support this clonotype. The chain employs TRBV24-1 and TRBJ1-2; 7 bases agree with TRBD1. The CDR3 is 15 residues long. After removal of 2 bases from V and 7 bases from J, the junction contained 9 bases not matched to a gene. CDR1 is KGHDR and CDR2 is SFDVKD in the germline V gene. Written as DNA, the CDR3 is TGTGCCACCAGTGATTCGACAGGGAAGTCCGCTGGCTACACCTTC. Translation: CATSDSTGKSAGYTF.

The rearrangement links TRBV7-2 to TRBJ2-3; 11 bases fit TRBD2. Germline-derived CDR1 and CDR2 are SGHTA and FQGNSA. J lost 2 bases, V lost 6 bases, and 4 bases had no gene match. The CDR3 loop spans 15 amino acids. CDR3: CASSSTSGATDTQYF. The CDR3 nucleotides read TGTGCCAGCAGTTCGACTAGCGGGGCCACAGATACGCAGTATTTT.

This sequence joins TRBV6-5 and TRBJ1-5, with D perhaps matching TRBD1 (5 bases). Trimming took off 5 bases at V and 0 bases at J, with 26 bases between the two ends. CDR1 is MNHEY and CDR2 is SVGAGI in the germline V gene. The CDR3 spans 20 residues. The CDR3 DNA is TGTGCCAGCAGTGAAAGAGCGGAGGGGTACGAGCAGTATAGCAATCAGCCCCAGCATTTT. Its protein product is CASSERAEGYEQYSNQPQHF.

This clonotype was detected only a few times. The genes are TRBV20-1 and TRBJ1-2; perhaps TRBD1 as D (6 bases). Trimming removed 5 bases from V and 2 bases from J, with 15 bases in between. Germline V gene sequence: CDR1 DFQATT, CDR2 SNEGSKA (reference sequence). This CDR3 spans 14 amino acids. The CDR3 bases are TGCAGTGCTGATGGAACAGGGCGCAACTATGGCTACACCTTC. The encoded protein is CSADGTGRNYGYTF.